This paragraph covers one T cell receptor beta chain sequence. This same CDR3 is encoded by further DNA sequences in the sample. With 3 bases removed from V and 5 bases from J, the gap between germline ends came to 10 bases. CDR1 MDHEN and CDR2 SYDVKM come from the germline V gene. This CDR3 is 13 amino acids long. Produced via immunoSEQ multiplex PCR; TCRdb's table is partial and in-frame only. The sample carries about 2.1 million clones, 85% to 95% recorded once. The naive CD8 subset, CD45RO-negative cells positively selected for CCR7, excluded terminally differentiated effector memory CD45RA+ cells. This sample stems from a study of shared clonotypes between healthy human individuals. Study background: The study enrolled a couple of women and a few men aged 18 to 49.

This rearrangement joins TRBV28 to TRBJ1-1; possible D gene TRBD1, 5 bases. Sequencing was done on a sample of naive CD8+ T cells from PBMCs. The receptor was isolated from a man younger than 35 in good health. Some clones in this sample may be carry-over from other donors' samples. CDR3 in DNA: TGTGCCAGCAGTTTGTCCGAGGGGACTGAAGCTTTCTTT. Encoded protein: CASSLSEGTEAFF.